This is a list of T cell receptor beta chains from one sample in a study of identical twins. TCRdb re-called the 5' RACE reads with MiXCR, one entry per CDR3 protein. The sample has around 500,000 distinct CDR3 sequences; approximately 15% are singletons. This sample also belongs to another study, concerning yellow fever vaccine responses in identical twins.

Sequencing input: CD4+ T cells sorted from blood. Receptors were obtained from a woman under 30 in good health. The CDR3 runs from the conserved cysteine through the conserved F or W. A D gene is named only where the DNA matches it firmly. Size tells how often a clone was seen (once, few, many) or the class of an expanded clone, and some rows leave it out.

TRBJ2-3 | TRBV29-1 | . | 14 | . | CSLDGRGSTDTQYF | TGCAGCCTTGATGGGAGGGGGAGCACAGATACGCAGTATTTT
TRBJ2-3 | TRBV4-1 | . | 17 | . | CASRWARGSLSTDTQYF | TGCGCCAGCAGGTGGGCTAGGGGAAGTTTGAGCACAGATACGCAGTATTTT
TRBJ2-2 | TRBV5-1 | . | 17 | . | CASSPSPTRLNAGELFF | TGCGCCAGCAGCCCATCTCCGACAAGGTTGAACGCCGGGGAGCTGTTTTTT
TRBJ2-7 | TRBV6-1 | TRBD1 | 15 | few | CASSEGQGAPYEQYF | TGTGCCAGCAGTGAAGGACAGGGGGCCCCCTACGAGCAGTACTTC
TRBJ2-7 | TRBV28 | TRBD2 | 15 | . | CASSATGLAGIEQYF | TGTGCCAGCAGTGCCACGGGACTAGCGGGAATCGAGCAGTACTTC
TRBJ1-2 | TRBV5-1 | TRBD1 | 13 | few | CASSRGTEYGYTF | TGCGCCAGCAGCCGAGGGACAGAATATGGCTACACCTTC
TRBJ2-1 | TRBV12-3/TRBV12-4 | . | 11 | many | CASSLKNEQFF | TGTGCCAGCAGTTTGAAGAATGAGCAGTTCTTC
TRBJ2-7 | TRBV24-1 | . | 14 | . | CATSDTRTAYEQYF | TGTGCCACCAGTGACACCCGGACAGCCTACGAGCAGTACTTC
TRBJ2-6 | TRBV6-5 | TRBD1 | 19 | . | CASSSRPGTGYSLANVLTF | TGTGCCAGCAGTTCACGACCTGGGACAGGGTACTCTCTGGCCAACGTCCTGACTTTC
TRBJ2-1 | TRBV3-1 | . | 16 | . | CASSQDLGATYNEQFF | TGTGCCAGCAGCCAAGATCTTGGGGCCACCTACAATGAGCAGTTCTTC
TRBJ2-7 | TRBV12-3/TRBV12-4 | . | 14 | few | CASTLFGQPDGKYF | TGTGCCAGCACCCTTTTCGGACAGCCCGACGGGAAGTACTTC
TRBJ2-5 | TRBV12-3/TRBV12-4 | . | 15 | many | CASSLMRGGRETQYF | TGTGCCAGCAGTTTAATGAGGGGCGGACGAGAGACCCAGTACTTC
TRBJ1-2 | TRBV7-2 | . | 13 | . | CASSLRQDGGYTF | TGTGCCAGCAGCTTAAGACAGGATGGTGGCTACACCTTC
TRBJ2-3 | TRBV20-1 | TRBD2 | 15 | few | CSATLGAGGSDTQYF | TGCAGTGCTACCTTGGGAGCGGGAGGGTCAGATACGCAGTATTTT
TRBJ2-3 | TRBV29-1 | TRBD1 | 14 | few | CSVGDRPKGDTQYF | TGCAGCGTGGGGGACAGGCCGAAGGGGGATACGCAGTATTTT
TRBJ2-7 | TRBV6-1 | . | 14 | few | CASTPPGSSYEQYF | TGTGCCAGCACCCCCCCCGGGAGCTCCTACGAGCAGTACTTC
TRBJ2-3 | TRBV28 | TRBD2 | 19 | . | CATQGTSGTGFWFVDTQYF | TGTGCCACCCAAGGGACTAGCGGGACGGGGTTCTGGTTCGTGGATACGCAGTATTTT
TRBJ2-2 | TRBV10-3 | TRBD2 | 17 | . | CAIAPGASGKNTGELFF | TGTGCCATTGCCCCCGGGGCTAGCGGGAAGAACACCGGGGAGCTGTTTTTT
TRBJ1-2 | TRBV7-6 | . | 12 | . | CASSFQAGGYTF | TGTGCCAGCAGCTTCCAGGCGGGGGGCTACACCTTC
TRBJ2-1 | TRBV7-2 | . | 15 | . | CASSLGRLAYNEQFF | TGTGCCAGCAGCTTAGGTCGGCTAGCCTACAATGAGCAGTTCTTC
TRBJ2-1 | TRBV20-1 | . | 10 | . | CSASDNEQFF | TGCAGTGCTAGCGACAATGAGCAGTTCTTC
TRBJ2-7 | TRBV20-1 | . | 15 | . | CSARDPMTNWWEQYF | TGCAGTGCTAGAGACCCCATGACCAATTGGTGGGAGCAGTACTTC
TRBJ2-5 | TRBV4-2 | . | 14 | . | CASSQSAGEETQYF | TGTGCCAGCAGCCAATCAGCAGGGGAAGAGACCCAGTACTTC
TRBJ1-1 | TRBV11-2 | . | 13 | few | CASSLDWTLEAFF | TGTGCCAGCAGCTTAGATTGGACACTTGAAGCTTTCTTT
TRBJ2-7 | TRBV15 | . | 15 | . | CATSRDAGITYEQYF | TGTGCCACCAGCAGAGACGCAGGGATAACCTACGAGCAGTACTTC
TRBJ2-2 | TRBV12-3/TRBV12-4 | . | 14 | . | CASSSTGATGELFF | TGTGCCAGCAGTTCCACGGGGGCCACCGGGGAGCTGTTTTTT
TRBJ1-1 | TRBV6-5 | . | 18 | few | CASSYKGSTAKINTEAFF | TGTGCCAGCAGTTACAAGGGTTCGACAGCCAAGATCAACACTGAAGCTTTCTTT
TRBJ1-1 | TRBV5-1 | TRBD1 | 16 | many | CASSPGTGSMNTEAFF | TGCGCCAGCAGCCCTGGGACAGGGAGCATGAACACTGAAGCTTTCTTT
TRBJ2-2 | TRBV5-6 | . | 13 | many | CASSRIRAGELFF | TGTGCCAGCAGCCGAATCAGGGCCGGGGAGCTGTTTTTT
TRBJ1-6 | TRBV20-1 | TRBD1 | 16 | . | CSAAWQGASYNSPLHF | TGCAGTGCTGCCTGGCAGGGGGCTTCCTATAATTCACCCCTCCACTTT
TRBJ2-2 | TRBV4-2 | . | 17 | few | CASSPLVGLENTGELFF | TGTGCCAGCAGCCCCCTTGTCGGACTGGAGAACACCGGGGAGCTGTTTTTT
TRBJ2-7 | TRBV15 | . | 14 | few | CATSRELGDYEQYF | TGTGCCACCAGCAGAGAGTTGGGGGACTACGAGCAGTACTTC
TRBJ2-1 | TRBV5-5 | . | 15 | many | CASSHGTSSYNEQFF | TGTGCCAGCAGTCACGGAACTAGCTCCTACAATGAGCAGTTCTTC
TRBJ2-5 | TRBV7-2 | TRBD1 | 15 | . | CASSSRQGQSETQYF | TGTGCCAGCAGCTCACGACAGGGGCAATCGGAGACCCAGTACTTC
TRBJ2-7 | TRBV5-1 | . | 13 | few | CASSPTTTYEQYF | TGCGCCAGCAGCCCAACCACCACCTACGAGCAGTACTTC
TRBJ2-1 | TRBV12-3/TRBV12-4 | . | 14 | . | CASSHPPLSNEQFF | TGTGCCAGCAGCCACCCCCCGCTCAGCAATGAGCAGTTCTTC
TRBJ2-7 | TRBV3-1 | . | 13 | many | CASSQRRDYEQYF | TGTGCCAGCAGCCAGAGGCGAGACTACGAGCAGTACTTC
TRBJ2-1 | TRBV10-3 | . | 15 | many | CAITQGAGGYNEQFF | TGTGCCATCACACAGGGGGCGGGAGGGTACAATGAGCAGTTCTTC
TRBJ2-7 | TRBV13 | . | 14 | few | CASSLFPTADEQYF | TGTGCCAGCAGCTTATTCCCCACGGCTGACGAGCAGTACTTC
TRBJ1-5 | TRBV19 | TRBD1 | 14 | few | CASSTGTGNQPQHF | TGTGCCAGTAGTACCGGGACAGGCAATCAGCCCCAGCATTTT
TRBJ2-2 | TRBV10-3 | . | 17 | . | CATTPLYSDSVAGELFF | TGTGCCACCACGCCTTTGTATTCAGACTCGGTGGCCGGGGAGCTGTTTTTT
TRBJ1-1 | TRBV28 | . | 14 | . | CASRSQGVGTEAFF | TGTGCCAGCAGAAGTCAGGGCGTCGGCACTGAAGCTTTCTTT
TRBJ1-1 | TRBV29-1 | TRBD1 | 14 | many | CSGTQTGRNTEAFF | TGCAGCGGCACTCAGACAGGGAGGAACACTGAAGCTTTCTTT
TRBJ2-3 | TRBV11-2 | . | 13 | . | CASSHGATDTQYF | TGTGCCAGCAGCCACGGGGCCACAGATACGCAGTATTTT
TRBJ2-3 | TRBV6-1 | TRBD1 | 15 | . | CASSTSQGETDTQYF | TGTGCCAGCAGTACATCACAGGGGGAGACAGATACGCAGTATTTT
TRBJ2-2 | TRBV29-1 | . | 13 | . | CSSSQTGTGELFF | TGCAGCTCCTCACAGACTGGCACCGGGGAGCTGTTTTTT
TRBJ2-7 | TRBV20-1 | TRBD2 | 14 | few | CSATTSASSYEQYF | TGCAGTGCTACGACTAGCGCAAGCTCCTACGAGCAGTACTTC
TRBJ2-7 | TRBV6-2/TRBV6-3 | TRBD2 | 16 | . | CASRPSGLGVNYEQYF | TGTGCCAGCCGTCCCTCGGGACTAGGTGTCAACTACGAGCAGTACTTC
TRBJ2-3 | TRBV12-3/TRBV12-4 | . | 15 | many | CASSLVEAGTDTQYF | TGTGCCAGCAGCCTGGTCGAGGCGGGCACAGATACGCAGTATTTT
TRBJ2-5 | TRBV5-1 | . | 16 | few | CASSLEGGGAGDVQYF | TGCGCCAGCAGCTTGGAGGGCGGGGGCGCAGGAGACGTCCAGTACTTC
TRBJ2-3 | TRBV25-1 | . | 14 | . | CASRRGRSTDTQYF | TGTGCCAGCAGGCGGGGGCGGAGCACAGATACGCAGTATTTT
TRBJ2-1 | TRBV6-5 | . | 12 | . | CASSYLNNEQFF | TGTGCCAGCAGTTACTTGAACAATGAGCAGTTCTTC
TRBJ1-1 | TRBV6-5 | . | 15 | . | CASSYSDSEYTEAFF | TGTGCCAGCAGTTACTCGGACAGCGAATACACTGAAGCTTTCTTT
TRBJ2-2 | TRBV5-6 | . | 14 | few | CASSLGGQTGELFF | TGTGCCAGCAGCTTGGGGGGACAAACCGGGGAGCTGTTTTTT